The 13 T cell receptor beta chains given below trace back to one sample, sequenced in a study of blood T cell repertoires in COVID-19. Sequenced by immunoSEQ multiplex PCR; TCRdb stores in-frame clones only, minus some. Of about 210,000 clones in the sample, over 80% are singletons; the top ten hold about 9.4%. Specimen: PBMCs or T cells enriched from blood (not recorded which). The receptors derive from a young man with acute COVID-19.

The CDR3 nucleotides read TGTGCCACCAGCAGGGAAGGGACAGGAACCAATCAGCCCCAGCATTTT. This translates into CATSREGTGTNQPQHF. The chain is built from TRBV15 and TRBJ1-5; 8 nucleotides line up with TRBD1. From germline, CDR1 is LNHNV and CDR2 YYDKDF (reference sequence). Losses at the gene ends were 3 bases for V and 3 bases for J; bases not matched to a gene: 7. The CDR3 loop spans 16 amino acids.

In DNA, the CDR3 is TGTGCCAGCAGCTTAACCGGGCGGGAGAGTGGTGAGCAGTTCTTC. This codes for CASSLTGRESGEQFF. The J gene is TRBJ2-1, the V gene TRBV9; 7 bases line up with TRBD2. With 4 bases clipped from V and 9 bases from J, the junction kept 13 bases outside the gene matches. Looked up from germline, CDR1 is SGDLS and CDR2 is YYNGEE. CDR3 length: 15 residues. Full variable domain (outside the CDR3, taken from reference TRBV9 and TRBJ2-1): DSGVTQTPKHLITATGQRVTLRCSPRSGDLSVYWYQQSLDQGLQFLIQYYNGEERAKGNILERFSAQQFPDLHSELNLSSLELGDSALYFCASSLTGRESGEQFFGPGTRLTVL.

V gene TRBV11-3 combines with J gene TRBJ2-1; TRBD2 agrees at 10 bases. The CDR3 runs to 15 residues. The V gene's germline CDR1 is SGHNT and CDR2 YENEEA. Unmatched junction bases numbered 2, after V lost 2 bases and J lost 4 bases. The CDR3, as DNA: TGTGCCAGCAGCTTAACTAGCGGGACTTACAATGAGCAGTTCTTC. This gives the protein CASSLTSGTYNEQFF.

This clone was seen ten or more times. V gene TRBV19 combines with J gene TRBJ2-1; TRBD2 aligns across 7 bases. V lost 7 bases to trimming and J lost 3 bases; unmatched junction nucleotides: 12. The CDR3 loop spans 16 amino acids. The germline V gene encodes CDR1 LNHDA and CDR2 SQIVND (reference sequence). CDR3 DNA sequence: TGTGCCAGTACCCCCCCGGCGGGAGACCTCTACAATGAGCAGTTCTTC. Its translation: CASTPPAGDLYNEQFF.

The rearrangement uses TRBV20-1 and TRBJ2-1; 7 bases match TRBD1. The CDR3 is 11 residues long. Per the germline V gene, CDR1 is DFQATT and CDR2 is SNEGSKA (reference sequence). Germline trimming cut 3 bases from V and 8 bases from J; bases unmatched to any gene: 1. The DNA of the CDR3 is TGCAGTGCTAGCAGGGGGTATGAGCAGTTCTTC. It yields the protein CSASRGYEQFF.

This sequence joins TRBV28 and TRBJ2-5; D is possibly TRBD2 (7 bases). The CDR3 has 16 residues. Germline V lookup: CDR1 MDHEN, CDR2 SYDVKM. The ends were cut back, 3 bases at V and 3 bases at J, with 17 bases in the middle. This chain's CDR3 is CASSFRGANSEETQYF. CDR3 coding DNA: TGTGCCAGCAGTTTCCGGGGGGCCAATTCGGAAGAGACCCAGTACTTC.

V gene TRBV7-8 combines with J gene TRBJ2-2, with TRBD2 matching over 7 bases. CDR3 length: 17 residues. Germline lookup yields CDR1 SGHVS and CDR2 FQNEAQ. Trimming cost V 2 bases and J 1 base; bases outside gene matches: 7. CDR3 protein: CASSLRWLAENTGELFF. For the CDR3, the DNA is TGTGCCAGCAGCTTAAGGTGGCTAGCGGAGAACACCGGGGAGCTGTTTTTT.

This clone has a single count. The V gene is TRBV5-4, the J gene TRBJ2-2, with 7 bases matching TRBD2. The trim removed 0 bases at V and 4 bases at J, leaving 3 bases unmatched. This CDR3 is built from 15 residues. From germline, CDR1 is SGHNT and CDR2 YYREEE (reference sequence). For the CDR3, the DNA is TGTGCCAGCAGCTTGGACCCGGGAGGCACCGGGGAGCTGTTTTTT. It yields the protein CASSLDPGGTGELFF.

V gene TRBV2 combines with J gene TRBJ1-1; weak D call: TRBD1 (5 bases). The CDR3 has 17 residues. From germline, CDR1 is SNHLY and CDR2 FYNNEI. Trimming took 7 bases from V and 0 from J, leaving 21 bases between them. CDR3 in amino acids: CASKGFVRGFMNTEAFF. CDR3 nucleotides: TGTGCCAGCAAAGGGTTCGTGCGGGGGTTCATGAACACTGAAGCTTTCTTT.

J is TRBJ2-7 and V is TRBV6-5; 7 positions match TRBD1. V lost 6 bases, J lost 5 bases, and 13 bases stayed unmatched. Germline lookup yields CDR1 MNHEY and CDR2 SVGAGI. The length of the CDR3 is 15 residues. The CDR3 spells CASSPLSGQTDEQYF. DNA for the CDR3: TGTGCCAGCAGCCCCTTATCGGGACAGACGGACGAGCAGTACTTC.

The chain uses TRBV5-4 and TRBJ2-5; perhaps TRBD2 as D (6 bases). Germline CDR1 reads SGHNT; CDR2 reads YYREEE (reference sequence). The CDR3 extends over 15 amino acids. With 6 bases removed from V and 5 bases from J, the gap between germline ends came to 20 bases. In DNA, the CDR3 is TGTGCCAGCACCGTGCTAGCGCCCCGAGGGGAGACCCAGTACTTC. It is translated as CASTVLAPRGETQYF.

This sequence joins TRBV11-2 and TRBJ2-7; a weak D match, TRBD1 (5 bases). This CDR3 contains 13 residues. Germline V lookup: CDR1 SGHAT, CDR2 FQNNGV. The V end was cut by 1 base, the J end by 5 bases, with 9 bases between. CDR3 sequence reads: CASSLGRQNEQYF. The CDR3 nucleotides are TGTGCCAGCAGCTTAGGAAGACAGAACGAGCAGTACTTC.

V gene TRBV28 combines with J gene TRBJ2-1; D unresolved. Germline V gene lookup returns CDR1 MDHEN and CDR2 SYDVKM. The CDR3 is 11 amino acids. Trimming pared 7 bases from V and 13 bases from J, leaving 14 bases between. As DNA, the CDR3 is TGTGCCAGCACCAATCAGGTAATCCAGTTCTTC. Its translation is CASTNQVIQFF. Together with reference TRBV28 and TRBJ2-1, the CDR3 gives the full variable domain: DVKVTQSSRYLVKRTGEKVFLECVQDMDHENMFWYRQDPGLGLRLIYFSYDVKMKEKGDIPEGYSVSREKKERFSLILESASTNQTSMYLCASTNQVIQFFGPGTRLTVL.